The 5 T cell receptor beta chains given below trace back to one sample, sequenced in a study of T cell repertoires in cytomegalovirus infection (dated by TCRdb to between 2018 and 2021). The instrument was an Illumina HiSeq 1500. TCRdb redid the processing of the public reads, applying fastp at Q25 and MiXCR, and retained in-frame beta chains. When rows share a CDR3 protein, they turn into one entry using the most common DNA and genes. The sample contains nearly 550,000 distinct CDR3 sequences, approximately 15% of them found a single time. The ten largest account for about 24% of the sample. Sequenced input: CD8+ T cells from PBMCs. All receptors derive from a human donor in good health (CMV status not recorded). Some clones in this sample may be carry-over from other donors' samples.

Regarding this clonotype: Given a much more abundant clone one base away, this may be a read error. The V and J genes are TRBV12-3 or TRBV12-4 and TRBJ2-1, with D possibly being TRBD1 or TRBD2 (5 bases each). The CDR3 has 12 residues. V lost 8 bases and J 8 bases, leaving 13 bases between the germline ends. In nucleotides, the CDR3 is TGTGCCAGCTTGCCGTCGGGGCATGAGCAGTTCTTC. Its translation is CASLPSGHEQFF.

The rearrangement uses TRBV2 and TRBJ2-7, with D possibly matching TRBD1 (5 bases). Germline values: CDR1 SNHLY, CDR2 FYNNEI. The CDR3 is made up of 14 amino acids. V was pared by 3 bases and J by 3 bases, with 12 bases between. CDR3 in DNA: TGTGCCAGCAGTGAGTGGACAATTGTCTACGAGCAGTACTTC. Its translation: CASSEWTIVYEQYF.

This clonotype occurred once. The chain is built from TRBV19 and TRBJ1-6; TRBD1 is a possible D gene (5 bases). Germline CDR1 LNHDA, CDR2 SQIVND (reference sequence). Trimming removed 10 bases from V and 0 bases from J, with 10 bases in between. CDR3 length equals 14 residues. Here the CDR3 reads CATSGVSYNSPLHF. DNA for the CDR3: TGTGCCACTTCGGGGGTCTCCTATAATTCACCCCTCCACTTT. The variable domain in full, completed from reference TRBV19 and TRBJ1-6, reads DGGITQSPKYLFRKEGQNVTLSCEQNLNHDAMYWYRQDPGQGLRLIYYSQIVNDFQKGDIAEGYSVSREKKESFPLTVTSAQKNPTAFYLCATSGVSYNSPLHFGNGTRLTVT.

This clonotype was recorded many times. The genes are TRBV28 and TRBJ2-7; D possibly corresponds to TRBD1 (5 bases). Germline V gene data show CDR1 as MDHEN and CDR2 as SYDVKM. V lost 1 base, J lost 5 bases, and 9 bases lay in between. This CDR3 is 13 amino acids long. In nucleotides, the CDR3 is TGTGCCAGCAGTTTATATGACAGCCACGAGCAGTACTTC. Translated, it gives CASSLYDSHEQYF.

In its sample, this clonotype was seen many times. The CDR3 sequence: CASSPASGFYEQYF. DNA of the CDR3: TGTGCCAGCAGCCCGGCTAGCGGGTTCTACGAGCAGTACTTC. The chain couples TRBV11-2 to TRBJ2-7; 8 nucleotides align to TRBD2. Trimming cost V 5 bases and J 3 bases; bases outside gene matches: 6. Germline-derived CDR1 and CDR2 are SGHAT and FQNNGV. This CDR3 region has 14 residues.